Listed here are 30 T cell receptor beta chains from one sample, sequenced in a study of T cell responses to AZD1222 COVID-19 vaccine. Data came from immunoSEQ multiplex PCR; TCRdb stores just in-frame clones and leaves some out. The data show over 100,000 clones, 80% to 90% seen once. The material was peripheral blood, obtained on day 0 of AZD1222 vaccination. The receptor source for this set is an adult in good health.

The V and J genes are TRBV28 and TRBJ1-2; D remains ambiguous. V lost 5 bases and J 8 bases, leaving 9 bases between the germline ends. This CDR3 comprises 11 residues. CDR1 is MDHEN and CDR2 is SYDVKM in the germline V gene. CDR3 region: CASSPTRGYTF. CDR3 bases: TGTGCCAGCAGTCCGACTCGGGGCTACACCTTC.

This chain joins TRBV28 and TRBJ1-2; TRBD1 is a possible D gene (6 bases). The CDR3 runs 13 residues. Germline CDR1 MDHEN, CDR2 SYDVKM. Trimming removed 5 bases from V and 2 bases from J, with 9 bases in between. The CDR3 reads CASSITGNYGYTF. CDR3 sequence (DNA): TGTGCCAGCAGTATCACAGGGAACTATGGCTACACCTTC.

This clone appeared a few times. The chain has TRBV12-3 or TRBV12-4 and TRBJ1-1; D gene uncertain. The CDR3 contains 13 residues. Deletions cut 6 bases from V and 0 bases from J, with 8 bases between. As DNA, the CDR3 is TGTGCCAGCAGCCTAACCGTGAACACTGAAGCTTTCTTT. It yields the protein CASSLTVNTEAFF.

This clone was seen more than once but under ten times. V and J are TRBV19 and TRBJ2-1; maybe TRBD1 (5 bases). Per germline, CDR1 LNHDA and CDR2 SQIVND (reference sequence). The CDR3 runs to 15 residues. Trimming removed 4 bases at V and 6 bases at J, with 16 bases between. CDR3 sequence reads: CASSKGQGFVNEQFF. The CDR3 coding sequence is TGTGCCAGTAGTAAAGGGCAGGGTTTTGTCAATGAGCAGTTCTTC.

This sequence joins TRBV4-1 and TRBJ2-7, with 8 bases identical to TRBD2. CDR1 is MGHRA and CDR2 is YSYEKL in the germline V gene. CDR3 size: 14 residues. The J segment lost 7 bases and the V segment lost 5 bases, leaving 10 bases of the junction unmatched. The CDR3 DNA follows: TGCGCCAGCAGCTACTTCCGGGAGGGGAGGGAGCAGTACTTC. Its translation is CASSYFREGREQYF.

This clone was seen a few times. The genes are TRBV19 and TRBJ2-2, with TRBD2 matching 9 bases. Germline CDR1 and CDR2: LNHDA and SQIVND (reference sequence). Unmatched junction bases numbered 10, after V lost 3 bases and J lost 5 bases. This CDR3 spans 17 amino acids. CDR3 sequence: CASSMGGRALRTGELFF. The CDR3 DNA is TGTGCCAGTAGTATGGGCGGGAGGGCCCTCAGGACCGGGGAGCTGTTTTTT.

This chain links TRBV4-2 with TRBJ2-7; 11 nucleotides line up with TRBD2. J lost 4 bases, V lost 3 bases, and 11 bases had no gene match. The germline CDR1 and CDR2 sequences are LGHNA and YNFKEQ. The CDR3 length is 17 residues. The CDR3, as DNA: TGTGCCAGCAGCCAGTTCTCCGGGACTAGCGGATTATACGAGCAGTACTTC. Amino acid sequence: CASSQFSGTSGLYEQYF.

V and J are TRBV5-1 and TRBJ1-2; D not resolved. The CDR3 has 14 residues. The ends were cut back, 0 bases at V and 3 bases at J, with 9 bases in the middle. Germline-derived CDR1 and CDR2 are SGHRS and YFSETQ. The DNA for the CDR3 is TGCGCCAGCAGCTTGGTAGTTGGGGACTATGGCTACACCTTC. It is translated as CASSLVVGDYGYTF. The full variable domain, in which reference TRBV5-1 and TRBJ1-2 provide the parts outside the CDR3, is KAGVTQTPRYLIKTRGQQVTLSCSPISGHRSVSWYQQTPGQGLQFLFEYFSETQRNKGNFPGRFSGRQFSNSRSEMNVSTLELGDSALYLCASSLVVGDYGYTFGSGTRLTVV.

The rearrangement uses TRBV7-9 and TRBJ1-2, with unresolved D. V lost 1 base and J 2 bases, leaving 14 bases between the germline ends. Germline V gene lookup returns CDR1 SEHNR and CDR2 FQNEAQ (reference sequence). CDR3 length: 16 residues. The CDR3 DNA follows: TGTGCCAGCAGCTTAGGGGCGGTTGAGAGAAACTATGGCTACACCTTC. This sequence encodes CASSLGAVERNYGYTF.

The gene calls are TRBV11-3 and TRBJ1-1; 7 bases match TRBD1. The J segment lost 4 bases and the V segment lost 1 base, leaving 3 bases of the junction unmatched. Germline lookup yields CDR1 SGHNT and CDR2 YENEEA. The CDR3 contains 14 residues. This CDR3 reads CASSLGTGSTEAFF. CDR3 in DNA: TGTGCCAGCAGCTTAGGGACAGGATCCACTGAAGCTTTCTTT.

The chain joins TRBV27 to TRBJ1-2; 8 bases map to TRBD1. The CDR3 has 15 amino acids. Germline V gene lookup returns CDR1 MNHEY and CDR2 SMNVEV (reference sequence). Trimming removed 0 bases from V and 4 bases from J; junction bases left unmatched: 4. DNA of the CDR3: TGTGCCAGCAGTTTATCCCGGACAGGGTCCTATGGCTACACCTTC. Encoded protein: CASSLSRTGSYGYTF.

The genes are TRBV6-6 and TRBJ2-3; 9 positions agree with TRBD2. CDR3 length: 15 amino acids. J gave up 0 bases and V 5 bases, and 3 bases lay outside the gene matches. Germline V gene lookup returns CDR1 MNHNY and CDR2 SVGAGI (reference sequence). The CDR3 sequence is CASSLAGTSTDTQYF. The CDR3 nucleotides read TGTGCCAGCAGTCTAGCGGGGACTAGCACAGATACGCAGTATTTT.

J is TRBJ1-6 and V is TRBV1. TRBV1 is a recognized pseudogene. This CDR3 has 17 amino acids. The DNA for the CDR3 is TGCACCAGCAGCCATCCCCGACCGGTCACCTATAATTCACCCCTCCACTTT. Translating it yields CTSSHPRPVTYNSPLHF.

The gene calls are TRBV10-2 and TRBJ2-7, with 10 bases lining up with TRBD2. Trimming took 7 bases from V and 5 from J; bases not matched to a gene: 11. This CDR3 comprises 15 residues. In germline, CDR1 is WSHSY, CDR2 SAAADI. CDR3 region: CASTPRPSGRDEQYF. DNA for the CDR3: TGCGCCAGCACTCCCCGGCCTAGCGGGAGAGACGAGCAGTACTTC.

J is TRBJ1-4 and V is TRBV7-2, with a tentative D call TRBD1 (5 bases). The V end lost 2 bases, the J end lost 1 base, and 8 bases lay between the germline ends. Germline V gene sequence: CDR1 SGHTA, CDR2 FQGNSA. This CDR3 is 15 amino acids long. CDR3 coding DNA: TGTGCCAGCAGCTTAACAGGACGAACTAATGAAAAACTGTTTTTT. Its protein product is CASSLTGRTNEKLFF.

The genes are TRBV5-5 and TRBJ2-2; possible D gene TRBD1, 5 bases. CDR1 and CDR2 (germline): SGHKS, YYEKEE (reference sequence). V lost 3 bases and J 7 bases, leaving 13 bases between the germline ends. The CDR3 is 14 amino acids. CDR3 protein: CASSSRAGVGELFF. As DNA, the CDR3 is TGTGCCAGCAGCTCCAGGGCCGGTGTCGGGGAGCTGTTTTTT.

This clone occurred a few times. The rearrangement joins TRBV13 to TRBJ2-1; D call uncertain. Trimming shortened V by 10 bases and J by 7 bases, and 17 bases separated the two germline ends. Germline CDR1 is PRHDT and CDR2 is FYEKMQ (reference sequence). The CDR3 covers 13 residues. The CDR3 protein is CAIPSINPNEQFF. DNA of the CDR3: TGTGCCATTCCTTCGATTAACCCGAATGAGCAGTTCTTC. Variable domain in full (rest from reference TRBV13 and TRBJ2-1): AAGVIQSPRHLIKEKRETATLKCYPIPRHDTVYWYQQGPGQDPQFLISFYEKMQSDKGSIPDRFSAQQFSDYHSELNMSSLELGDSALYFCAIPSINPNEQFFGPGTRLTVL.

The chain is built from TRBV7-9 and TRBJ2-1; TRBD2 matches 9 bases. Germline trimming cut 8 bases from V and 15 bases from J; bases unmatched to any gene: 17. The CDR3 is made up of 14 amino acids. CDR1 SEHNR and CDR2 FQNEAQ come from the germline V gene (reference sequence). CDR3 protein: CASFPGLAKPGTFF. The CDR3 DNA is TGTGCCAGCTTCCCGGGACTAGCTAAACCTGGGACGTTCTTC.

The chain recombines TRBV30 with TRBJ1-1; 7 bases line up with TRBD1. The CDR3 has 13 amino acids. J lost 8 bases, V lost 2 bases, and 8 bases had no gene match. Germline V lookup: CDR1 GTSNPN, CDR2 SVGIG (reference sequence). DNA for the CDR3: TGTGCCTGGAGTCCGATCAGGACAGGAGAAGCTTTCTTT. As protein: CAWSPIRTGEAFF.

The CDR3 nucleotides are TGCGCCAGCAGCCAAGGTCCGGGGACAGGGGGGACCTTC. Its protein is CASSQGPGTGGTF. The V and J genes are TRBV4-3 and TRBJ1-2; 11 nucleotides match TRBD1. CDR3 length: 13 residues. Germline V gives CDR1 LGHNA, CDR2 YSLEER. Germline trimming cut 1 base from V and 14 bases from J; bases unmatched to any gene: 6.

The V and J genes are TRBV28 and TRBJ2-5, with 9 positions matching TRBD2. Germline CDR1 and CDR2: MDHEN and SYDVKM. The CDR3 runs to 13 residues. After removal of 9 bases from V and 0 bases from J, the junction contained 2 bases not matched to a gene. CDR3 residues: CASSGGNQETQYF. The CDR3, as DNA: TGTGCCAGTAGCGGGGGAAACCAAGAGACCCAGTACTTC. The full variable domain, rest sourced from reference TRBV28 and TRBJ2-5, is DVKVTQSSRYLVKRTGEKVFLECVQDMDHENMFWYRQDPGLGLRLIYFSYDVKMKEKGDIPEGYSVSREKKERFSLILESASTNQTSMYLCASSGGNQETQYFGPGTRLLVL.

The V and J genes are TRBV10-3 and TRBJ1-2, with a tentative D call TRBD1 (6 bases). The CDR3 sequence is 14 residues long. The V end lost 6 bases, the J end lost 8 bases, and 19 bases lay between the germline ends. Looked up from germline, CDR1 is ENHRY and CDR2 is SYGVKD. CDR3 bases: TGTGCCATCAGGCCCGACAAGACAGGCTTAGGCTACACCTTC. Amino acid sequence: CAIRPDKTGLGYTF.

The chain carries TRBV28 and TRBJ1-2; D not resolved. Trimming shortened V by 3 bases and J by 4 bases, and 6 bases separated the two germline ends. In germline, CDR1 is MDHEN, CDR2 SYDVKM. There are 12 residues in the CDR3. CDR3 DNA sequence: TGTGCCAGCAGTTTCATCGGCTATGGCTACACCTTC. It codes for CASSFIGYGYTF.

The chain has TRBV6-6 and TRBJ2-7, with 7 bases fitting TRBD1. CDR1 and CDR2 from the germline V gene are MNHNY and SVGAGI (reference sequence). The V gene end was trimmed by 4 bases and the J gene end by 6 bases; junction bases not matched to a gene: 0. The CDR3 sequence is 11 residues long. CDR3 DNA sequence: TGTGCCAGCAGTTGGGACAGCGAGCAGTACTTC. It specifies CASSWDSEQYF.

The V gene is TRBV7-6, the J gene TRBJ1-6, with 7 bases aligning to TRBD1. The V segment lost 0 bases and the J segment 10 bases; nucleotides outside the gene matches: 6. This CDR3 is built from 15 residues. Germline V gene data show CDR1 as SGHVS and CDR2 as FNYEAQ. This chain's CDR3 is CASSLAGQGGSPLHF. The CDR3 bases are TGTGCCAGCAGCTTAGCCGGGCAGGGGGGATCACCCCTCCACTTT.

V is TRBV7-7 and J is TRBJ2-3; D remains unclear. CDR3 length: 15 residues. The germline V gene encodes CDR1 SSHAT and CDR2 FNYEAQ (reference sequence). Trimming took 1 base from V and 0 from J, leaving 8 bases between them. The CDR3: CASSLVGLSTDTQYF. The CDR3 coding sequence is TGTGCCAGCAGCTTAGTTGGTCTCAGCACAGATACGCAGTATTTT.

Here the CDR3 reads CASSPLAGAHEQYF. Written as DNA, the CDR3 is TGTGCCAGCTCACCACTAGCGGGAGCGCACGAGCAGTACTTC. J is TRBJ2-7 and V is TRBV18; 9 bases match TRBD2. Germline assignment: CDR1 KGHSH and CDR2 LQKENI. Trimming cost V 1 base and J 5 bases; bases outside gene matches: 3. This CDR3 contains 14 residues.

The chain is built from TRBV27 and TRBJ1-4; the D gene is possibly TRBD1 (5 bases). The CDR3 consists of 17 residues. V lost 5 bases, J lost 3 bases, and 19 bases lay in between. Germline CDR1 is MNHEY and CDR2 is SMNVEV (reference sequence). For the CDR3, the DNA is TGTGCCAGCAGTGCGATTAAGGGGCCGGTAGCTAATGAAAAACTGTTTTTT. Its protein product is CASSAIKGPVANEKLFF.

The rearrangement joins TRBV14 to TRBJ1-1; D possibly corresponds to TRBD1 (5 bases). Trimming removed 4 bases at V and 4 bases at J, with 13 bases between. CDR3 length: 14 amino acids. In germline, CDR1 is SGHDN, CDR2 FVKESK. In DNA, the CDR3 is TGTGCCAGCAGCCTACCAGGGCTTACCACTGAAGCTTTCTTT. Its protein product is CASSLPGLTTEAFF.

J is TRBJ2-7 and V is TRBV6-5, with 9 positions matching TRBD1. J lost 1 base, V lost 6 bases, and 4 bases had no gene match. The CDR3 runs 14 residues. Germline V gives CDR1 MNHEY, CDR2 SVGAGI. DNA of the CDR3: TGTGCCAGCAGGGGGACAGGGTTGTCCTACGAGCAGTACTTC. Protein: CASRGTGLSYEQYF.